This T cell receptor (beta chain) was identified during a study of shared clonotypes between healthy human individuals (dated by TCRdb to about 2020). About the study as a whole: A few men and a couple of women, aged 18 to 49 years, made up the cohort. For each donor, CD4 naive and CD4 memory were each run on three plates, CD8 naive on two plates, and CD8 memory on one plate. To estimate repertoire size and how much clonotype sharing occurs between individuals, the study deeply sequenced the blood TCR repertoires of about five healthy adults. To increase sequencing depth and limit assay-specific biases, different laboratories used diverse techniques to prepare libraries and sequence TCR repertoires. Per donor, leukapheresis produced somewhere between about 0.94 and 8.9 billion PBMCs.

Donors were healthy HIV-negative adults with no recently reported acute infections or vaccinations. Only Caucasian adults living in Nashville, Tennessee, USA were represented among the donors. CD4+ T cells were enriched through magnetic negative selection, after which naive cells were positively selected on CD45RA and the remaining negative fraction served as the memory subset. Blood was collected by leukapheresis, and PBMCs were isolated by Ficoll-Histopaque density gradient centrifugation and then cryopreserved in liquid nitrogen vapor phase. Purity and quantity of every magnetically sorted T cell population were checked by analytical flow cytometry. Each sorted fraction had its genomic DNA isolated and then quantified by UV absorbance on a Nanodrop 2000c. Using the deep immunoSEQ assay, TCR CDR3 regions were amplified from genomic DNA by multiplex PCR. Extracted genomic DNA from each cell subset was spread evenly across all wells of several immunoSEQ 96-well plates, with each plate serving as a replicate. For sorted subsets, approximately 200 ng of genomic DNA, equivalent to 30,000 or so T cell genomes, went into each replicate PCR. The purified libraries were quantified using a Qubit 3.0 fluorometer, sized with a Bioanalyzer 2100, and then quantified again using the KAPA Library Quantification kit. Each immunoSEQ 96-well plate was sequenced on its own single-read 150-cycle Illumina NextSeq 550 flow cell. The paper's data handling went like this. Because the immunoSEQ output held only junctional sequences and lacked quality scores, the filtering could not match the filtering applied to full-length reads. Sequences were annotated with PyIR, a Python wrapper for IgBLAST v1.9, and V/J genes and CDR3 were assigned using IMGT germline references. Reads were filtered out if the reads had weak V/J assignments (E-value above 1e-6), no CDR3, stop codons, out-of-frame junctions, or ambiguous translated residues. V3J clonotypes were defined by identical inferred V gene, J gene, and CDR3 amino acid sequence. To compute the percentage overlap between repertoires, the number of shared unique clonotypes was divided by the size of the smaller repertoire. Richness of each repertoire was evaluated using RTK rarefaction, the Chao1 estimator, and Recon v2.1 estimates of unobserved clonotypes. Generation probabilities were computed with OLGA for all TCRbeta clonotypes obtained by the gDNA method from several donors. As stored in TCRdb, this immuneACCESS dataset retains in-frame rearrangements with V and J assigned. A fraction of the clones does not appear; measured against another copy, unresolved V genes explain less than half of the discrepancy, and the remainder lacks a known reason. The D gene and trimming were derived from the DNA, and the V and J assignments and clone size from that table. The sample profile shows a few hundred thousand clones; around 97% of them were found once. The ten largest account for 0.057% of the sample.

As for this clone: This receptor's antigen is unknown. Base qualities are not at hand, and no much larger clone is one base apart.

The CDR3 sequence holds 14 residues, the cysteine and phenylalanine included. The sequence is cut down to CDR3 DNA, 42 bases in frame from base 1. V and J lose 0 bases and 4 bases, and a span of 9 bases separates them. The germline V gene (reference sequence) yields GTSNPN for CDR1 and SVGIG for CDR2. General study outcomes and caveats: Based on pairwise subsampling, the degree of clonotype sharing among donors was expected to be affected by sequencing depth. Because the study included a small number of donors, the genetic and exposure-history diversity represented was limited. Naive subsets generally had larger estimated clonotype richness than memory subsets. Incomplete sequencing was indicated by rarefaction of sorted-subset datasets, despite the large sequencing depth. When a handful of donors were compared, the shared fraction of clonotypes was around 5% for naive CD4, around 3.6% for naive CD8, 2% to 2.5% for memory CD4, and less than 0.5% for memory CD8. Sampling was restricted to blood, and TCR repertoires in tissue are likely to differ from TCR repertoires in blood. Compared with non-shared clonotypes, the clonotypes found in all four sorted-subset donors had higher generation probabilities.

The sequence joins TRBV30 to TRBJ1-4, with the D gene uncertain. This clonotype was obtained from a woman aged 25 to 39 in good health. Sequencing was carried out using naive CD4+ T cells sorted from blood. Interpreted using the paper, the cell subset or site label stands for: CD45RA+ positively selected. The base sequence is TGTGCCTGGAGTGTCCGGCCCCGTAATGAAAAACTGTTTTTT. Translation gives CAWSVRPRNEKLFF.